The T cell receptor (beta chain) described here comes from a study of shared clonotypes between healthy human individuals. The CDR3 totals 13 residues. With 2 bases removed from V and 0 bases from J, the gap between germline ends came to 4 bases. Germline V lookup: CDR1 LGHNA, CDR2 YSLEER. Original data processing: Owing to the provision of junction-only sequences devoid of quality scores by immunoSEQ, filtering differed. TCRdb's copy holds only in-frame clones and misses some; the assay was immunoSEQ multiplex PCR. D and trimming were read from the DNA, whereas the V and J calls and clone size are those reported in that table. The data hold approximately 470,000 clones, with around 73% observed a single time. None of the donors, who were healthy HIV-negative adults, had recently had acute infections or vaccinations.

Material for sequencing was PBMCs. The rearrangement joins TRBV4-3 to TRBJ1-1; no firm D call. The receptor's source is a woman in her thirties or forties in good health. Some clones in this sample may be carry-over from other donors' samples. Written as DNA, the CDR3 is TGCGCCAGCAGCCAACTTCTGAACACTGAAGCTTTCTTT. This sequence encodes CASSQLLNTEAFF.